This T cell receptor beta chain appears in the sequencing data of a study of OX40 agonist ivuxolimab in advanced cancers. Study overall: Ivuxolimab was administered intravenously to patients at 0.01 to 10 mg/kg every 2 weeks.

Study-wide findings and caveats: Averaging showed that CD8+ T cells had more expanded clones than CD4+ did.

The table came from immunoSEQ multiplex PCR; TCRdb's copy has only in-frame clones and leaves some out. The sample lists 75,000 to 90,000 clones, approximately 85% occurring once. Turning to this clone: What it binds is unknown.

Per the germline V gene, CDR1 is MDHEN and CDR2 is SYDVKM. This CDR3 is 18 amino acids long. The V end was cut by 4 bases, the J end by 2 bases, with 23 bases between. The sequencing here drew on CD4+ or CD8+ T cells sorted from blood, taken in a trial of the OX40 agonist ivuxolimab. The clonotype was recovered from an adult with an advanced solid tumor such as melanoma, head and neck, liver or kidney cancer. The rearrangement links TRBV28 to TRBJ2-5, with D perhaps TRBD2 (6 bases). Here the CDR3 DNA reads TGTGCCAGCAGTTCCCCAAGGTCTAGCGCGGACCTACAAGAGACCCAGTACTTC. Its protein product is CASSSPRSSADLQETQYF.